The source of this T cell receptor (beta chain) is a study of T-cell memory formation after mild COVID-19. The wider study: Clusters were largely donor specific.

MiXCR, applied by TCRdb to the 5' RACE reads, yields one record per CDR3 protein. The data show about 240,000 distinct CDR3 sequences, approximately 10% seen once. This clonotype was found many times. The antigen is undetermined. Findings of the study overall: Mostly located in CM and EM were contracting CD4+ clones, with contracting CD8+ clones located in EMRA.

The V gene's germline CDR1 is SGHRS and CDR2 YFSETQ. The length of the CDR3 is 16 residues. V was clipped by 0 bases and J by 3 bases; unmatched bases: 4. The receptor comes from a man in his late teens or twenties who had mild COVID-19 (a few samples of this study predate the infection). Cell type and time point are not known. The chain recombines TRBV5-1 with TRBJ2-3, with 10 bases matching TRBD1. The specimen sequenced was PBMCs or a T cell subset sorted from them (not recorded which). The CDR3 coding sequence is TGCGCCAGCAGCTTGGTGGGGACAGGGGTAACAGATACGCAGTATTTT. It translates to CASSLVGTGVTDTQYF.